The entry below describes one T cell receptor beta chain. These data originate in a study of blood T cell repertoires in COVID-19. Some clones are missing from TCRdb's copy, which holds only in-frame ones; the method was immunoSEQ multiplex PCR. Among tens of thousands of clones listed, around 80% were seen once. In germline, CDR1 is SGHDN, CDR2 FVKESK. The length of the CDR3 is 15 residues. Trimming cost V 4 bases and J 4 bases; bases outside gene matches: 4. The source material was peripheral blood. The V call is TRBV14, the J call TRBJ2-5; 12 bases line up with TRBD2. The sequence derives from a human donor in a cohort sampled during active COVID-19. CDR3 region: CASSLPTSGGETQYF. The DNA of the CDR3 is TGTGCCAGCAGCCTCCCGACTAGCGGGGGAGAGACCCAGTACTTC. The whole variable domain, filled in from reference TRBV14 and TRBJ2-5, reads EAGVTQFPSHSVIEKGQTVTLRCDPISGHDNLYWYRRVMGKEIKFLLHFVKESKQDESGMPNNRFLAERTGGTYSTLKVQPAELEDSGVYFCASSLPTSGGETQYFGPGTRLLVL.